This T cell receptor beta chain was sequenced in a study of neurological immune-mediated disorders (dated by TCRdb to between 2018 and 2020). Turning to the overall study: Of the 35 or so multiple sclerosis patients, about 30 had relapsing-remitting MS and 3 had secondary progressive MS. Using UMI-based sequencing, the study compared peripheral blood TCR-beta repertoires from patients with HTLV-I-associated myelopathy (HAM/TSP), patients with multiple sclerosis, and healthy controls. The approximately 99 TCR-beta libraries included longitudinal samples, technical triplicates and paired sorted CD4+ and CD8+ T-cell subsets alongside PBMC samples. Of the approximately 70 subjects in the cohort, around 15 were HAM/TSP patients, about 35 were multiple sclerosis patients, and about 20 were healthy controls.

Overall study outcomes, separate from this receptor: No clinical or MRI features were associated with the MS cluster, and the authors said that larger cohorts are needed. Repertoires from 18 of 34 MS patients were grouped by phylogenetic analysis into a cluster of related CDR3 sequences, suggesting a possible repertoire-level signature. No identical CDR3 amino acid sequences were found to be shared among expanded clones across subjects, suggesting that TCR-beta repertoires were private in all groups. TCR clonal expansion was greatest in HAM/TSP patients and smallest in MS patients, who ranked below even healthy controls.

In its sample, this clonotype was seen many times. Its cognate antigen has yet to be identified. No base qualities exist here, and no much larger clone lies one base off it. For unsorted PBMC libraries, 2 million PBMCs were used after storage in RNAlater at -80 degrees C until RNA extraction. Multiple sclerosis patients were enrolled in a US clinical protocol under which disease progression was evaluated by magnetic resonance imaging. Peripheral blood was subjected to Ficoll-Hypaque density gradient centrifugation to isolate PBMCs, which were then cryopreserved in liquid nitrogen. Taken from the germline V gene, the CDR1 and CDR2 loops are KGHSH and LQKENI. V has 0 bases trimmed and J has 4 bases trimmed; junction bases matching no gene number 5. The CDR3 contains 15 residues, cysteine and phenylalanine counted. Only the CDR3 DNA stays, 45 bases, in frame from base 1. cDNA synthesis used template-switch 5'RACE with a primer carrying a 10-nucleotide random unique molecular identifier tagging each TCR transcript. Every sequencing run covered 15-18 subjects and yielded more than 170 million TCR-beta sequences. The RNeasy kit was used for extraction of total RNA. TCR-beta VDJ regions were amplified with primers for the TCR constant region and the 5'RACE anchor, using the KAPA Real-time Library Amplification kit. Sample indexes and Illumina adaptors were added in a first PCR, and a second PCR then increased library yield. After purification with Ampure beads, the TCR product of roughly 650 bp was size-selected on a 2% E-gel SizeSelection system. Before pooling, library quality was assessed on a Bioanalyzer, concentration was determined with Qubit, and library quantification was performed with the Kapa Library Quantification kit. An Illumina HiSeq 2500 was used to sequence the libraries paired-end at 2 x 150 bp. To increase sequence diversity, roughly 24-32% phiX was spiked into each library pool. Regarding the original processing steps: The UMI-based MiGEC pipeline processed quality-filtered reads and removed over 75% of raw TCR sequences during error correction. IMGT germline references were used for aligning VDJ genes, and each clonotype was defined as a unique CDR3 amino acid sequence together with its V-J genes. Clonal expansion, Shannon diversity and CDR3 relatedness (CalcPairwiseDistances, ClusterSamples) were evaluated with VDJtools, and phylogenetic trees were built with CLCbio workbench. A clone was classed as expanded if it had 8 or more unique UMIs, a cutoff based on coefficient-of-variation modelling across technical triplicates. Using fastp at Q25 and MiXCR, TCRdb reprocessed the public reads and kept productive beta chains. Records with the same CDR3 protein are collapsed into one entry carrying the most frequent genes and DNA. The V and J calls were determined by TCRdb, not by the authors. In all, the sample holds nearly 60,000 distinct CDR3 sequences, and 3% to 3.5% of those were seen once. The top ten clonotypes cover approximately 7.1% of the sample.

The chain is assembled from TRBV18 and TRBJ1-1; TRBD1 matches 7 bases in the middle. Specimen: PBMCs. The clonotype comes from a woman in her sixties or seventies with multiple sclerosis. The CDR3 region has the sequence CASSPPQGVFTEAFF. The sequenced DNA: TGTGCCAGCTCACCACCGCAGGGGGTGTTCACTGAAGCTTTCTTT.